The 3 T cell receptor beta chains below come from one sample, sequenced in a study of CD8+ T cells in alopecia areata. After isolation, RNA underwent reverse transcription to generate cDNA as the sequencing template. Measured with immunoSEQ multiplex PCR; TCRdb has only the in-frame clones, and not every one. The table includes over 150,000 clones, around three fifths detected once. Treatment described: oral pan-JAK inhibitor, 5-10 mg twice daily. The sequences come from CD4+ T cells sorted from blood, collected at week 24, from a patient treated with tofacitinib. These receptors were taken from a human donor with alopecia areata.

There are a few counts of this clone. CDR3 DNA sequence: TGCAGCGCCCGAAAGTCTGAATACGAGCAGTACTTC. Its translation is CSARKSEYEQYF. The genes are TRBV29-1 and TRBJ2-7; no reliable D call. The germline V gene has CDR1 SQVTM and CDR2 ANQGSEA. Trimming left V 7 bases short and J 4 bases short, with 14 bases between. CDR3 size: 12 residues.

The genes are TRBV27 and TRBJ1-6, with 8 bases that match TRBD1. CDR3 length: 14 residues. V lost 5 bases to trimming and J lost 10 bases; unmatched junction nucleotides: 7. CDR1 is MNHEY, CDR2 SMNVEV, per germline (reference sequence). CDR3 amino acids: CASSGQGAASPLHF. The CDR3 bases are TGTGCCAGCAGTGGTCAGGGGGCCGCGTCACCCCTCCACTTT.

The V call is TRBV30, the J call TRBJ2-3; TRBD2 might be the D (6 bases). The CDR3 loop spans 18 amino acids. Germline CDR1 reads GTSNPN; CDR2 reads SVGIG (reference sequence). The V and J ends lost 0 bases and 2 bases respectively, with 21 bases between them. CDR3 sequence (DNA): TGTGCCTGGAGTGTCCGGGCGGGACCGTCAAGATACACAGATACGCAGTATTTT. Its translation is CAWSVRAGPSRYTDTQYF.